The sample holds one count of the clone carrying this TCR beta chain. Its target is unknown. Sequence at one end of the junction differs from germline and may be a read error. TCRdb redid the calling of the 5' RACE reads with MiXCR, one entry per CDR3 protein. The repertoire consists of 350,000 to 500,000 distinct CDR3 sequences, with approximately 17% occurring once and the leading ten covering 12%. The data are from a study of identical twins. Study conclusions and caveats: Models underestimated TCR alpha sharing (out-of-frame) in monozygotic twins.

CDR1 is SGHDN, CDR2 FVKESK, per germline. The CDR3 extends over 15 amino acids. Specimen: naive T cells sorted from blood. The sequence was collected from a man aged 50-59 years in good health. This chain uses TRBV14 with TRBJ2-7; D perhaps matches TRBD1 (5 bases). The DNA for the CDR3 is TGTGCCAGCAGCCAAGATCAGGGTGCAACCTACAAGCAGTACTTC. Its protein product is CASSQDQGATYKQYF.